A selection of T cell receptor beta chains follows, all from one sample in a study of regulatory dendritic cells for organ transplantation. Some clones are missing from TCRdb's copy, which holds only in-frame ones; the method was immunoSEQ multiplex PCR. This sample has some 19,000 clones, with just under 75% found just once. Input material: memory CD4+ T cells from blood. These TCRs come from a human donor in good health. CDR3s include the opening cysteine and the closing phenylalanine or tryptophan. D genes are given only for firm matches. Size is omitted from some rows. Given values are once, few, many or a class for expanded clones.

V	J	size	D	DNA	CDR3
TRBV18	TRBJ1-1	-	-	TGTGCCAGCTCACCAACGGGACATCGGAACACTGAAGCTTTCTTT	CASSPTGHRNTEAFF
TRBV7-2	TRBJ2-7	few	TRBD1	TGTGCCAGCAGCGGCCGGGACAGGGGGTCCCACGAGCAGTACTTC	CASSGRDRGSHEQYF
TRBV2	TRBJ2-7	few	-	TGTGCCAGCAAGAAAGAACCGGACTCGACCTACGAGCAGTACTTC	CASKKEPDSTYEQYF
TRBV7-2	TRBJ1-2	few	-	TGTGCCAGCAGCCCCGGAGGGATTCCCTATGGCTACACCTTC	CASSPGGIPYGYTF
TRBV7-2	TRBJ1-2	-	-	TGTGCCAGCAGCTTATCCCGACAGACCTCTAACTATGGCTACACCTTC	CASSLSRQTSNYGYTF
TRBV6-1	TRBJ2-5	-	-	TGTGCCAGCGGAGGACAGATCGGGGAGACCCAGTACTTC	CASGGQIGETQYF
TRBV5-6	TRBJ2-3	-	-	TGTGCCAGCAGCCGGAGCTTGCGGGGCACAGATACGCAGTATTTT	CASSRSLRGTDTQYF
TRBV7-8	TRBJ1-1	-	TRBD1	TGTGCCAGCAGCTTACAGGGGGTGGTCACTGAAGCTTTCTTT	CASSLQGVVTEAFF
TRBV5-1	TRBJ1-1	few	TRBD1	TGCGCCAGCAGCCCCGGACAGGGGATGATGAACACTGAAGCTTTCTTT	CASSPGQGMMNTEAFF
TRBV7-2	TRBJ2-7	few	-	TGTGCCAGCAGCTTCCGGGGGGCTTTCTACGAGCAGTACTTC	CASSFRGAFYEQYF
TRBV19	TRBJ2-7	-	-	TGTGCCAGTAGTATAGGAGGGTTTGGAAATTACGAGCAGTACTTC	CASSIGGFGNYEQYF
TRBV4-3	TRBJ2-1	-	TRBD2	TGCGCCAGCAGCCAAGGCTCGGGGGGGGACTCCTACAATGAGCAGTTCTTC	CASSQGSGGDSYNEQFF
TRBV5-1	TRBJ2-1	-	TRBD1	TGCGCCAGCAGCTTGGGGGACAGGGTGAGAGATGAGCAGTTCTTC	CASSLGDRVRDEQFF
TRBV7-9	TRBJ2-3	-	-	TGTGCCAGCAGCTTAACCTCGCGGGGTATCCGGACAGATACGCAGTATTTT	CASSLTSRGIRTDTQYF
TRBV5-4	TRBJ1-2	-	TRBD1	TGTGCCAGCAGCCAACAAGAGGGGGCTAGGGGCTACACCTTC	CASSQQEGARGYTF
TRBV5-1	TRBJ2-1	few	TRBD2	TGCGCCAGCAGCTTGCGGCCTAGCGGGGGTCTCTCCTACAATGAGCAGTTCTTC	CASSLRPSGGLSYNEQFF
TRBV5-1	TRBJ1-5	-	-	TGCGCCAGCAGCTTGGACAGTAGCAATCAGCCCCAGCATTTT	CASSLDSSNQPQHF
TRBV19	TRBJ2-3	-	TRBD2	TGTGCCAGTAGTCCCGGACTAGCGGGGGGGCCTAATTCAGATACGCAGTATTTT	CASSPGLAGGPNSDTQYF
TRBV27	TRBJ1-5	-	-	TGTGCCAGCAGGAAACAGGGATCAAGCAATCAGCCCCAGCATTTT	CASRKQGSSNQPQHF
TRBV7-2	TRBJ2-1	-	-	TGTGCCAGCAGCCTGTGGGATAGGGGTGAGCAGTTCTTC	CASSLWDRGEQFF
TRBV6-6	TRBJ1-5	-	-	TGTGCCAGCAGTCTCCAGGAAATCAATCAGCCCCAGCATTTT	CASSLQEINQPQHF
TRBV11-3	TRBJ2-1	-	TRBD2	TGTGCCAGCAGCTTTAGCGGGGGCTACAATGAGCAGTTCTTC	CASSFSGGYNEQFF
TRBV19	TRBJ2-3	-	TRBD2	TGTGCCAGTAGCAGACTAGCGGGGGCCTCCACAGATACGCAGTATTTT	CASSRLAGASTDTQYF
TRBV7-3	TRBJ2-2	few	TRBD2	TGTGCCAGCAGCTCCAGCGGGGGGGCGAACACCGGGGAGCTGTTTTTT	CASSSSGGANTGELFF
TRBV7-2	TRBJ1-2	-	-	TGTGCCAGCAGCTCCCTGGACGGGAAAATGAACTATGGCTACACCTTC	CASSSLDGKMNYGYTF
TRBV5-1	TRBJ1-6	few	TRBD1	TGCGCCAGCAGCGCAACCGGGACAGGGTTTAATTCACCCCTCCACTTT	CASSATGTGFNSPLHF
TRBV5-6	TRBJ1-5	-	-	TGTGCCAGCAGCTCGGAGCGTAATAATCAGCCCCAGCATTTT	CASSSERNNQPQHF
TRBV6-6	TRBJ2-7	-	-	TGTGCCAGCAGTGGGAGGACAGGTATTTTCTACGAGCAGTACTTC	CASSGRTGIFYEQYF
TRBV12-5	TRBJ2-3	-	-	TGTGCTAGTGGGGAGAGGGCAGATACGCAGTATTTT	CASGERADTQYF
TRBV7-3	TRBJ2-4	-	-	TGTGCCAGCAGCTTAAATGGCGGAGAAGAGGACATTCAGTACTTC	CASSLNGGEEDIQYF
TRBV11-2	TRBJ1-4	-	-	TGTGCCAGCAGCTCCCGACAGTCAACTAATGAAAAACTGTTTTTT	CASSSRQSTNEKLFF
TRBV19	TRBJ2-4	-	-	TGTGCCAGTAGTATAGGGAGGGACCTAGCCAAAAACATTCAGTACTTC	CASSIGRDLAKNIQYF
TRBV6-5	TRBJ2-2	-	-	TGTGCCAGCAGTTTTCGGACACAAACCGGGGAGCTGTTTTTT	CASSFRTQTGELFF
TRBV7-2	TRBJ2-1	-	-	TGTGCCAGCAGCTTAGTGGGTAGCGGACACTCCTACAATGAGCAGTTCTTC	CASSLVGSGHSYNEQFF
TRBV19	TRBJ2-2	-	TRBD2	TGTGCCTCTCAGTCGGGACTAGCGGGATCGGGCACCGGGGAGCTGTTTTTT	CASQSGLAGSGTGELFF
TRBV5-1	TRBJ2-1	-	-	TGCGCCAGCAGCTTGAGACTAGTCGGGGAGCAGTTCTTC	CASSLRLVGEQFF
TRBV2	TRBJ1-2	-	-	TGTGCCAGCATTGGACGGGGATGGGATGGCTACACCTTC	CASIGRGWDGYTF
TRBV5-4	TRBJ1-1	few	-	TGTGCCAGCAGCCAACTGGCTGCGGACACTGAAGCTTTCTTT	CASSQLAADTEAFF
TRBV6-5	TRBJ1-6	-	TRBD1	TGTGCCAGCAGTCTGGGACAGAATTTTTCACCCCTCCACTTT	CASSLGQNFSPLHF